This record covers a single TCR beta chain. Its antigen is as yet unknown. Germline CDR1 reads MGHRA; CDR2 reads YSYEKL. Deletions cut 0 bases from V and 5 bases from J, with 10 bases between. This CDR3 spans 14 amino acids. These data originate in a study of cytomegalovirus exposure and HLA in healthy donors. Notes on the study in general: In vitro experiments confirmed that three CMV-associated chains were specific for CMV antigens. A list of 164 TCR beta chains associated with cytomegalovirus was given. TCR clusters originating in the first cohort tended to co-occur in the 120 validation repertoires, according to a later analysis.

The assay was immunoSEQ multiplex PCR, and TCRdb's table has in-frame clones only and misses some. The profile covers 220,000 or so clones, with about nine tenths appearing a single time and roughly 1% taken by the ten largest. These donors were members of the roughly 120-subject validation cohort, a group separate from the approximately 620-subject first cohort. This TCR was recovered from a woman aged 18-29 years in good health and CMV-seronegative. Source material: PBMCs. The chain joins TRBV4-1 to TRBJ2-5, with a possible D match to TRBD2 (5 bases). DNA for the CDR3: TGCGCCAGCAGCCAAGACCTAGCCGTCGAGACCCAGTACTTC. This sequence encodes CASSQDLAVETQYF.